The 10 T cell receptor beta chains presented below share a single source sample, sequenced in a study of shared T cell receptors in the human thymus. Using immunoSEQ multiplex PCR, the repertoire was profiled, and TCRdb retains in-frame clones only, with some absent. The table has approximately 400,000 clones, roughly 94% seen once. Sequenced material: thymocytes. Receptors originate from a human donor.

This sequence joins TRBV20-1 and TRBJ1-5, with D possibly being TRBD1 (5 bases). V lost 4 bases, J lost 5 bases, and 6 bases lay in between. The germline gives CDR1 DFQATT, CDR2 SNEGSKA (reference sequence). The CDR3 length is 11 residues. DNA of the CDR3: TGCAGTGCTATGGGGCATCAGCCCCAGCATTTT. Its translation: CSAMGHQPQHF.

This sequence joins TRBV9 and TRBJ2-7; TRBD1 agrees at 9 bases. This CDR3 region has 18 residues. The junction had 18 bases not matched to a gene; V was cut back by 3 bases and J by 5 bases. CDR1 and CDR2 from the germline V gene are SGDLS and YYNGEE. CDR3 protein: CASSAAFQQGARRHEQYF. The CDR3 DNA reads as TGTGCCAGCAGCGCAGCCTTTCAACAGGGGGCGAGAAGGCACGAGCAGTACTTC.

The V and J genes are TRBV13 and TRBJ1-1; D is uncertain. Germline CDR1 reads PRHDT; CDR2 reads FYEKMQ (reference sequence). The V end was cut by 5 bases, the J end by 4 bases, with 14 bases between. The CDR3 totals 14 residues. CDR3 in DNA: TGTGCCAGCAGCAGACTTTCGCCGGGCACTGAAGCTTTCTTT. Encoded protein: CASSRLSPGTEAFF. The full variable domain, rest sourced from reference TRBV13 and TRBJ1-1, is AAGVIQSPRHLIKEKRETATLKCYPIPRHDTVYWYQQGPGQDPQFLISFYEKMQSDKGSIPDRFSAQQFSDYHSELNMSSLELGDSALYFCASSRLSPGTEAFFGQGTRLTVV.

The chain uses TRBV2 and TRBJ2-7, with 9 bases identical to TRBD2. Germline V gives CDR1 SNHLY, CDR2 FYNNEI. The CDR3 totals 15 residues. The junction had 6 bases not matched to a gene; V was cut back by 6 bases and J by 0 bases. This CDR3 is CASRTLAGHSYEQYF. The DNA for the CDR3 is TGTGCCAGCAGGACTCTAGCGGGACACTCCTACGAGCAGTACTTC.

The chain has TRBV27 and TRBJ2-1; D is ambiguous. Germline loops: CDR1 MNHEY, CDR2 SMNVEV (reference sequence). Trimming took 8 bases from V and 8 from J, leaving 19 bases between them. The CDR3 has 14 amino acids. In nucleotides, the CDR3 is TGTGCCAGCGGCCTTAGAGGCCTCTCCCATGAGCAGTTCTTC. Amino acids: CASGLRGLSHEQFF.

The chain uses TRBV28 and TRBJ2-7; a weak D match, TRBD2 (6 bases). Germline V gene sequence: CDR1 MDHEN, CDR2 SYDVKM. This CDR3 spans 17 amino acids. The V end lost 2 bases, the J end lost 4 bases, and 21 bases lay between the germline ends. The CDR3 sequence: CASSLGLRDLAGYEQYF. The CDR3 nucleotides read TGTGCCAGCAGTTTAGGCCTCCGGGACTTAGCAGGGTACGAGCAGTACTTC. The full variable domain, in which reference TRBV28 and TRBJ2-7 provide the parts outside the CDR3, is DVKVTQSSRYLVKRTGEKVFLECVQDMDHENMFWYRQDPGLGLRLIYFSYDVKMKEKGDIPEGYSVSREKKERFSLILESASTNQTSMYLCASSLGLRDLAGYEQYFGPGTRLTVT.

This clone turned up a few times. The rearrangement uses TRBV4-2 and TRBJ1-4, with a weak D call TRBD1 (6 bases). Trimming cost V 1 base and J 11 bases, with 23 bases left between them. This CDR3 has 17 amino acids. Germline loops: CDR1 LGHNA, CDR2 YNFKEQ. In DNA, the CDR3 is TGTGCCAGCAGCCAAGTGGGATGGGTCGCAGGGGTTCGTAAACTGTTTTTT. Amino acid sequence: CASSQVGWVAGVRKLFF.

The chain carries TRBV2 and TRBJ1-2; D unclear. Germline V gene sequence: CDR1 SNHLY, CDR2 FYNNEI. This CDR3 has 15 amino acids. V gave up 1 base and J gave up 0 bases, with 9 bases separating them. CDR3 in DNA: TGTGCCAGCAGTGAAGGGCAGGTAGCTAACTATGGCTACACCTTC. Its protein product is CASSEGQVANYGYTF.

This clone was counted a single time. J is TRBJ2-7 and V is TRBV28; 9 bases agree with TRBD1. This CDR3 has 15 amino acids. Germline lookup yields CDR1 MDHEN and CDR2 SYDVKM. Trimming at V came to 4 bases and at J to 4 bases, leaving 8 bases not matched to a gene. The CDR3 region is CASSYRDRERYEQYF. Written as DNA, the CDR3 is TGTGCCAGCAGTTACCGGGACAGGGAAAGGTACGAGCAGTACTTC.

This chain joins TRBV28 and TRBJ2-4; no clear D gene. Trimming removed 4 bases at V and 1 base at J, with 14 bases between. This CDR3 has 16 residues. Germline loops: CDR1 MDHEN, CDR2 SYDVKM. The CDR3 protein is CASSSQASRAKNIQYF. The CDR3 nucleotides are TGTGCCAGCAGTTCCCAAGCTTCAAGGGCCAAAAACATTCAGTACTTC.